This paragraph covers one T cell receptor (beta chain) sequence. The data originate from a study of blood T cell repertoires in COVID-19. While infection was still active, Seattle patients were enrolled and then followed longitudinally. The data were produced by immunoSEQ multiplex PCR, yet TCRdb's version contains in-frame clones alone and is incomplete. Altogether more than 350,000 clones are present, about 89% being singletons, with the ten largest covering less than 11%. The TCR sequence derives from a woman in her twenties or thirties with COVID-19, enrolled during active disease. Material for sequencing was peripheral blood.

CDR3 amino acids: CASRRGGDGTYEQYF. As DNA, the CDR3 is TGTGCCAGCAGACGTGGCGGGGACGGAACCTACGAGCAGTACTTC. J is TRBJ2-7 and V is TRBV7-2, with D perhaps matching TRBD2 (6 bases). The CDR3 covers 15 residues. CDR1 and CDR2 (germline): SGHTA, FQGNSA. Deletions cut 6 bases from V and 2 bases from J, with 17 bases between.